This T cell receptor (beta chain) derives from a study of identical twins. Study results and caveats: For zero-insertion analyses, partial confounding could come from invariant MAIT and iNKT cells. Excess low generation probability was seen in twin-shared out-of-frame alpha sequences.

In this sample, this clonotype turned up a few times. Its antigen is still unknown. TCRdb re-analysed the 5' RACE reads in MiXCR, keeping a single row per CDR3 protein. In the table there are about 690,000 distinct CDR3 sequences, approximately 21% of which are singletons. Trimming left V 1 base short and J 4 bases short, with 6 bases between. The CDR3 contains 12 residues. Germline CDR1 reads SGHDT; CDR2 reads YYEEEE. This sample was also put to use in a study of T cells expressing NK-cell markers. From that study: In about six donors, dominant CD3+CD56+NKG2C+ clones formed 1.0-7.0% of CD8+ cells.

This clonotype was obtained from a woman aged 18 to 35 in good health. Specimen: PBMCs. This chain links TRBV5-6 with TRBJ2-7; D is unclear. This CDR3 is CASSLRIYEQYF. The CDR3 region has the DNA TGTGCCAGCAGCTTGAGGATTTACGAGCAGTACTTC.